This TCR beta chain was obtained from a study of cytomegalovirus exposure and HLA in healthy donors (dated by TCRdb to the late 2010s). Background on the whole study: In an earlier analysis of some 610 of the donors, 250 to 350 Gb of sequence data and 90 million to 130 million unique TCR beta sequences from approximately 180 million T cells were reported. The study used immunosequencing to profile the T cell repertoires of more than 650 subjects and linked those repertoires to cytomegalovirus serostatus. A later analysis re-analyzed previously published TCR beta repertoires from about 730 donors and added high-resolution HLA genotyping to study TCR occurrence patterns. A later genetic analysis took genome-wide SNP genotypes for about three fifths of the roughly 670 donors and used that subset as a discovery cohort. All discovery cohort repertoires had been generated using a single sequencing platform. The genetic ancestry cluster associated with self-reported Caucasian donors included 80% to 90% of the approximately 410 genotyped donors. Class I and class II HLA loci were covered by the typing at four-digit resolution. To predict cytomegalovirus infection status, the study brought together high-throughput TCR immunosequencing, statistical association of individual TCRs with disease status, and machine learning. Rather than using new phenotypic data, the later analysis identified candidate immune exposures from TCR beta sequences and from how often those sequences occurred across donors. Several DR-DQ haplotypes were treated as single units for association and clustering because of strong linkage in the cohort. The aim of the study was to test whether cataloging public T cell receptors could identify signatures of past pathogen exposure. Among roughly 400 genotyped donors of the cohort, an average of approximately 250,000 unique TCR beta nucleotide sequences were sequenced per donor, around 20% of them non-productive. Donor age, sex, ethnicity and CMV serostatus were compiled alongside the repertoire data. A separate validation cohort of 100 to 150 different subjects was used in addition to the roughly 670-subject first cohort. An earlier analysis of nearly 600 of the donors applied high-throughput TCR beta sequencing to assess whether each TCR beta V gene segment acted as functional or pseudogenic. Typing coverage varied by locus: about 620-630 donors for A, B, C, DRB1 and DQB1; under 550 for DQA1; over 600 for DPA1; around 490 for DPB1. An early release covering about 600 HLA-typed donors comprised approximately 290 gigabases of sequencing data and 85 million to 100 million unique TCR sequences.

Library method: the immunoSEQ multiplex PCR assay. A mixture of 60 forward primers for TCR Vbeta segments and 13 reverse primers for TCR Jbeta segments was used in the multiplex PCR. A multiplex PCR assay on genomic DNA amplified the CDR3 region of rearranged TCR beta genes. The Illumina HiSeq System was used to sequence the amplified TCR beta libraries as 87-base-pair reads. The original methods were these. Across the 500 to 700 repertoires, a later analysis counted some 81 million unique TCR beta chains, 9.5 million to 13 million of which were shared by at least two donors. To remove PCR and sequencing errors, raw reads were error-corrected and collapsed into unique sequences using a nearest-neighbor algorithm that merged closely related sequences. Alignment of CDR3 sequences to IMGT reference sequences was used to assign V, D and J gene segments. For a sequence to be retained, a match of at least six nucleotides to both a V gene segment and a J gene segment was required. Rearrangements were classified as productive when the CDR3 lacked stop codons and remained in frame with V and J, and all other rearrangements were classified as non-productive. CDR3 was defined by IMGT convention, running from the second conserved V-encoded cysteine to the conserved J-encoded phenylalanine. The earlier analysis of about 590 of the donors excluded sequences that lacked an unambiguous match to a single V gene segment. An earlier analysis of 550 to 650 of the donors classified V segments as functional when productive rearrangements were above 56.7% and as segregating when the standard deviation between donors was above 5%. To diagnose cytomegalovirus status from the catalog of TCR beta chain sequences, a statistical classification framework was built. V and J gene assignment, in a later analysis, came from comparing TCR nucleotide sequences with IMGT/GENE-DB human TR gene sequences. The TCRdist pipeline was used in a later analysis to assign CDR3 sequences and most-parsimonious VDJ recombination scenarios. In a later analysis, each TCR beta chain was defined by its CDR3 amino acid sequence together with its V-gene family, and reads without a unique V-gene family were excluded. To address suspected cross-contamination and a sequencing artifact, a later analysis removed approximately 590 highly shared, low-generation-probability nucleotide sequences. For each public chain, a later analysis derived a clonal expansion index from normalized ranks of inferred template counts within each repertoire. In a later analysis, generation probabilities were computed using a VDJ recombination model fitted to out-of-frame rearrangements, and the results were checked against IGoR. In a later analysis, TCR-TCR, TCR-HLA and TCR-CMV co-occurrence was scored with hypergeometric tests, and a repertoire-size bias correction was applied to TCR pairs. False discovery rates were estimated in a later analysis by permuting HLA or CMV assignments 20 times. In a later analysis, co-occurring TCRs were grouped with DBSCAN, and TCRdist sequence similarity was added when clustering was performed within HLA-allele-positive subsets. Co-occurrence clustering excluded repertoires with fewer than 30,000 or more than 120,000 public chains, plus five with anomalous nucleotide sharing. The table comes from immuneACCESS by way of TCRdb, which keeps in-frame sequences with V and J called. Part of the clones is missing from these tables; in studies checked, under half for an unresolved V gene and the rest for unknown reasons. V and J calls and clone size are copied from that table; D and trimming were computed from the DNA. Across this sample there are about 130,000 clones, with 75% to 85% seen only once. The top ten constitute roughly 4.2% of the sample.

The cohort was made up of several hundred healthy bone marrow donors. At the time of sampling, every cohort member was nominally healthy, though immune exposures that went unrecorded were likely present. The donor was CMV seronegative and was included in the group of about 350 seronegative cohort members. A peripheral blood sample was provided by each donor, and peripheral blood mononuclear cells were used for TCR beta sequencing. Genomic DNA was extracted from the blood cell samples with the Qiagen DNeasy Blood Extraction Kit. V is pared back by 3 bases and J by 4 bases, with 18 bases lying between the germline termini. Sequences SQVTM (CDR1) and ANQGSEA (CDR2) are obtained from the germline V gene. Taken from cysteine to phenylalanine, the CDR3 has 15 residues. Only the CDR3 DNA is retained, 45 bases long and in frame from the first base. This clone was recorded only once. Its antigen has not been determined. The input lacks base qualities; no much larger clone sits a single base away.

Paper-wide results and their limitations: According to the authors, the approach could potentially be generalized to other disease states and immunological phenotypes. Broadly in line with IMGT annotations, most TCR beta V segments showed up in productive rearrangements about 90% or about 30% of the time in an earlier analysis of approximately 640 of the donors. A later analysis associated 16,951 TCR beta sequences with specific HLA alleles at a false discovery rate of 0.05. Only TCR beta chains were sequenced in this cohort, and the absence of alpha or paired-chain data limited detectable features. While some public TCRs were present in many individuals, most TCR sequences turned up only very rarely across donors. An association between a missense DCLRE1C variant and V-gene and J-gene trimming of TCR beta chains was found in a later genetic analysis and replicated in an independent cohort. A further reported finding was that TCR beta sequences accurately predicted the HLA-A and HLA-B alleles for most subjects in the first cohort. A later analysis found that HLA-associated TCR beta chains were more clonally expanded and had lower generation probabilities than equally common non-associated chains. Because HLA typing was unavailable for some donors at each locus, only the typed subset was used in association tests. Compared with the roughly 720-donor mean, donors in an Asian-associated ancestry cluster had fewer N-insertions in productive TCRs, according to a later genetic analysis. Assigning TCR associations to individual alleles was difficult when HLA alleles, especially DR and DQ, strongly co-occurred. Linkage disequilibrium might explain the correlated functional status among segregating V segments, but an unknown experimental factor could not be excluded. The presence/absence analyses assumed that sequencing depth was roughly uniform across donors, and that assumption may not be true. The only immune exposure information available for the cohort was CMV serostatus. The study listed 150 to 200 TCR beta chains as associated with cytomegalovirus. A cluster of highly shared sequence variants was judged likely to be a technical artifact of the sequencing pipeline. In vitro tests confirmed that a few of the cytomegalovirus-associated TCR beta chains recognize cytomegalovirus antigens. A later analysis reported that several top co-occurrence clusters appeared linked to parvovirus B19, influenza, CMV and Epstein-Barr virus. In a later analysis, most CMV-associated TCR beta chains were found to appear HLA-restricted, with HLA associations seemingly driven largely by CMV exposure. Because the 87-base-pair reads could not distinguish some IMGT-functional V segments, including TRBV6-2 and TRBV6-3, those segments were excluded. Because counts were too low, about 15 rarely observed V segments, including chromosome 9 orphons, were left out of the earlier analysis of about 620 of the donors. In a later analysis, TCR association rates were found to vary across HLA loci, with the most associated TCRs seen for DRB1 alleles and the fewest for HLA-C alleles. In both the original and validation cohorts, the classifier was reported to diagnose cytomegalovirus status with high specificity and sensitivity.

Sequencing was carried out using PBMCs. This chain is built from TRBV29-1 and TRBJ1-2, with a tentative D gene TRBD1 over 6 matching bases. This sequence originates from a woman aged 40 to 49 in good health and CMV-seronegative. The CDR3 here reads CSVESRGALGYGYTF. The sequenced DNA is TGCAGCGTTGAGTCCCGGGGGGCCCTAGGCTATGGCTACACCTTC. Supplemented by the reference TRBV29-1 and TRBJ1-2 proteins around the CDR3, the complete variable domain is SAVISQKPSRDICQRGTSLTIQCQVDSQVTMMFWYRQQPGQSLTLIATANQGSEATYESGFVIDKFPISRPNLTFSTLTVSNMSPEDSSIYLCSVESRGALGYGYTFGSGTRLTVV.